This TCR beta chain derives from a study of blood T cell repertoires in COVID-19. As for the study in general: The analysed material was cDNA or gDNA that came from T cells, B-cell-depleted T cells, or PBMCs.

Under the authors' procedure: The authors estimated nucleated cell counts from reference gene primer amplification. Repertoires were generated with immunoSEQ multiplex PCR, while TCRdb's copy carries only in-frame clones and drops some. V and J calls and clone size are those listed in that table; D and trimming were worked out from the DNA. The sample contains about 140,000 clones, approximately 84% of which appear only once. A few counts support this clone. The CDR3 is 16 amino acids. V lost 0 bases to trimming and J lost 5 bases, with 14 bases between them. CDR1 is LNHDA and CDR2 is SQIVND in the germline V gene (reference sequence).

The chain couples TRBV19 to TRBJ1-5; D unresolved. This TCR came from a woman in her sixties with acute or convalescent COVID-19. Material: peripheral blood. DNA for the CDR3: TGTGCCAGTAGTATAGATCTGACGAGGGCCTATCAGCCCCAGCATTTT. The encoded protein is CASSIDLTRAYQPQHF.